Listed below are T cell receptor beta chains from one sample, sequenced in a study of early stage breast cancer tumors. The data were produced by immunoSEQ multiplex PCR, yet TCRdb's version contains in-frame clones alone and is incomplete. The repertoire includes about 30,000 clones, 72% of them detected once, and around a third sits in the top ten. What was sequenced was blood. These receptor sequences come from a person aged 45-65 years with breast cancer. The CDR3 runs from the conserved cysteine through the conserved F or W. Each record gives: clone size, D gene, J gene, V gene, CDR3 DNA, CDR3 protein. The D gene is left open where the match is weak. For some rows the clone size is stated as once, few or many, or as a class when expanded; others skip it.

. . TRBJ2-1 TRBV7-2 TGTGCCAGCAGCTTAGGGACGGGAGTCATAACGAGAGAGCAGTTCTTC CASSLGTGVITREQFF
. . TRBJ2-3 TRBV5-1 TGCGCCAGCAGCCTGAAAACAGATACGCAGTATTTT CASSLKTDTQYF
once TRBD1 TRBJ2-5 TRBV5-6 TGTGCCAGCAGCGGGGACAGGGGGCTAGAGACCCAGTACTTC CASSGDRGLETQYF
. . TRBJ2-3 TRBV7-3 TGTGCCAGCAGCCCCCGGGCAACAGATACGCAGTATTTT CASSPRATDTQYF
. . TRBJ1-2 TRBV2 TGTGCCAGCAGTAAAAGTACAGCGGACGGCTACACCTTC CASSKSTADGYTF
. . TRBJ2-1 TRBV14 TGTGCCAGCAGCCAATTAGGCTCAGGTTCCTACAATGAGCAGTTCTTC CASSQLGSGSYNEQFF
. . TRBJ1-1 TRBV6-6 TGTGCCAGCACTGTGACCGAGAACACTGAAGCTTTCTTT CASTVTENTEAFF
. . TRBJ2-7 TRBV10-3 TGTGCCATCAGTGGGGTTTCCCAGAGCGAGCAGTACTTC CAISGVSQSEQYF
. . TRBJ1-5 TRBV7-8 TGTGCCAGCAGCTTAGTAAGGGGGGACTTACAACAGCCCCAGCATTTT CASSLVRGDLQQPQHF
. TRBD1 TRBJ1-1 TRBV29-1 TGCAGCGGGGACAGGGGGAACACTGAAGCTTTCTTT CSGDRGNTEAFF
. TRBD2 TRBJ2-7 TRBV5-6 TGTGCCAGCAGCTTGGGGCGTCCGGGGGGGGAGCAGTACTTC CASSLGRPGGEQYF